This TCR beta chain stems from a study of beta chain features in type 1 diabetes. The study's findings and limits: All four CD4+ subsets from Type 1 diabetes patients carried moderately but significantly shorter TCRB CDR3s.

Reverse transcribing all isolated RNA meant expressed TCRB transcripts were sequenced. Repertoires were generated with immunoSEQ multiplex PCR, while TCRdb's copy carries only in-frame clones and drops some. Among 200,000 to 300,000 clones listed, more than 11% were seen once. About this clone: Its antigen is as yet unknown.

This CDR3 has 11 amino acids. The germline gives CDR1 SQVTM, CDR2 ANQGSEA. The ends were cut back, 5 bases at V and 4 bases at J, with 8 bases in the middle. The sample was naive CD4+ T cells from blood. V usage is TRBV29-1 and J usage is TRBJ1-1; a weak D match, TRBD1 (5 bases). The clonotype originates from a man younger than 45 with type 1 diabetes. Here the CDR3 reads CSVRDFTEAFF. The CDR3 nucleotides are TGCAGCGTTCGGGACTTCACTGAAGCTTTCTTT.